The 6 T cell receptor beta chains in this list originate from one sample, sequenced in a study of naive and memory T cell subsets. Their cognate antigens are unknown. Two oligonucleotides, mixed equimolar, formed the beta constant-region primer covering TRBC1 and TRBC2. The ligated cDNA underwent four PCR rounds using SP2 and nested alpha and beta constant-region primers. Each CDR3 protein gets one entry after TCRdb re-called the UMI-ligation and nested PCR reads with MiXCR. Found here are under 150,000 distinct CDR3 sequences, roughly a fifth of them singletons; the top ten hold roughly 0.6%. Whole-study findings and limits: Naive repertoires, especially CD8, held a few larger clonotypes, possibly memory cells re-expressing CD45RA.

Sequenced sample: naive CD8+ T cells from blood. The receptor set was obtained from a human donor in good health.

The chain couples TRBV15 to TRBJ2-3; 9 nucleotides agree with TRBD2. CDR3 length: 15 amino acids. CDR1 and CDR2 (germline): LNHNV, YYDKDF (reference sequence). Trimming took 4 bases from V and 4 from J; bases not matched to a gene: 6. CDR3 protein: CATSNSGRSPDTQYF. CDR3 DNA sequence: TGTGCCACCAGCAACAGCGGGAGGAGCCCAGATACGCAGTATTTT.

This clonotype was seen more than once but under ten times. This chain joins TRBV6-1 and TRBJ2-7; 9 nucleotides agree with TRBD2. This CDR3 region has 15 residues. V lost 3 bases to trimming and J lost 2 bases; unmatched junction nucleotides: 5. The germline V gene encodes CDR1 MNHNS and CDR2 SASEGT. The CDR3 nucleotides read TGTGCCAGCAGTGAGGGGGCGGGAGGGCCCTACGAGCAGTACTTC. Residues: CASSEGAGGPYEQYF.

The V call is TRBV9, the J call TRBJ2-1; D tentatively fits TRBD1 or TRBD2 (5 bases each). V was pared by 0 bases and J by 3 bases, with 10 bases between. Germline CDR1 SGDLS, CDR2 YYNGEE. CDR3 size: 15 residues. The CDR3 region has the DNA TGTGCCAGCAGCGTAGGAGGGGTCATCTACAATGAGCAGTTCTTC. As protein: CASSVGGVIYNEQFF.

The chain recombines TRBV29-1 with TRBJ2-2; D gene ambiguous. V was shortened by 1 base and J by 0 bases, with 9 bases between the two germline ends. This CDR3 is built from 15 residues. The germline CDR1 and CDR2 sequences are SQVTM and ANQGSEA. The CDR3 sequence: CSVEVRLANTGELFF. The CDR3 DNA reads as TGCAGCGTTGAAGTCCGCCTGGCGAACACCGGGGAGCTGTTTTTT.

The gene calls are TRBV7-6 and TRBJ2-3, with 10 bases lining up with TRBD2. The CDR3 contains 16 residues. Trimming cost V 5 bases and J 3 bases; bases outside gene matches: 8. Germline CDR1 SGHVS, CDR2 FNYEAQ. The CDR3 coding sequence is TGTGCCAGCAGCCCCGCCCCGGGACTAGCGACAGATACGCAGTATTTT. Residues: CASSPAPGLATDTQYF. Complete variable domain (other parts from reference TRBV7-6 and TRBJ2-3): GAGVSQSPRYKVTKRGQDVALRCDPISGHVSLYWYRQALGQGPEFLTYFNYEAQQDKSGLPNDRFSAERPEGSISTLTIQRTEQRDSAMYRCASSPAPGLATDTQYFGPGTRLTVL.

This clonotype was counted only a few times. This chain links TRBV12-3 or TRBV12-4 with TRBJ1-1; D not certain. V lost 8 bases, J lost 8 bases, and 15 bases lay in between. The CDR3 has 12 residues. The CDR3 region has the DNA TGTGCCAGCCGAACACCCGGTGGGGAAGCTTTCTTT. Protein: CASRTPGGEAFF.